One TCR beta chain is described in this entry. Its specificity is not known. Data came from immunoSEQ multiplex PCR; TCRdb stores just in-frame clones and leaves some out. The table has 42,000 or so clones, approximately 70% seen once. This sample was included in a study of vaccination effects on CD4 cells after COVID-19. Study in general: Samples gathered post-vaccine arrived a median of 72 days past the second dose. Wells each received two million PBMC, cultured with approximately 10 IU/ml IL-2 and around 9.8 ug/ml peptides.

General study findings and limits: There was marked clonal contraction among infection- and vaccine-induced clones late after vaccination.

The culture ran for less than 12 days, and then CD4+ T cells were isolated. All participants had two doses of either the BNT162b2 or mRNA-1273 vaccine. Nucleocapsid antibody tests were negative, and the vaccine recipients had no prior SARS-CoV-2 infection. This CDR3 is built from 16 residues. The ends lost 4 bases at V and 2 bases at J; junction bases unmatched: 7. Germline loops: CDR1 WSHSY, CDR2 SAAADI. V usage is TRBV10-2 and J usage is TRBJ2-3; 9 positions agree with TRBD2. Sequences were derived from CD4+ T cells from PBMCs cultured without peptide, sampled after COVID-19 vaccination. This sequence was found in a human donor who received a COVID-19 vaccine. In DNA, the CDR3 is TGCGCCAGCAGTGGACAGCTAGCGGGGTACACAGATACGCAGTATTTT. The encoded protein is CASSGQLAGYTDTQYF.